The clone carrying this TCR beta chain has a count of ten or more. Using RNA template, CDR3s of TCR alpha and beta were amplified with iRepertoire arm-PCR. In TCRdb, the multiplex PCR reads were re-called with MiXCR into one record per CDR3 protein. This table has around 97,000 distinct CDR3 sequences, around 29% appearing once. Trimming cost V 7 bases and J 5 bases; bases outside gene matches: 11. This CDR3 has 15 residues. CDR1 is MNHNS and CDR2 is SASEGT in the germline V gene. The sample comes from a study of glioma-infiltrating T cells. The sequenced sample was glioma tissue, nonneoplastic brain tissue, or PBMCs (not recorded which). This rearrangement joins TRBV6-1 to TRBJ2-3, with TRBD2 matching over 8 bases. This TCR was sampled from a human donor with low-grade glioma or glioblastoma, undergoing nonglioma brain surgery, or in good health (not recorded which). For the CDR3, the DNA is TGTGCCAGCACCTCCGGGGGGGCCGCGGAAGATACGCAGTATTTT. Protein sequence: CASTSGGAAEDTQYF.